The 4 T cell receptor beta chains below were found in one sample sequenced in a study of blood T cells in healthy people across ages. A sample-barcoded 5' primer and a J-beta primer mix were used in a second PCR of about 7 to 12 cycles. Via MiXCR, TCRdb re-called the 5' RACE reads, giving one row per CDR3 protein. The table has about 1,400,000 distinct CDR3 sequences, approximately 63% seen once. The sample taken for sequencing was blood. Source of these receptors: a man younger than 35 in good health.

This rearrangement joins TRBV5-1 to TRBJ2-4; 7 nucleotides agree with TRBD1. The J call may be wrong; the DNA end is better matched by TRBJ2-7. CDR3 length: 15 amino acids. Germline CDR1 SGHRS, CDR2 YFSETQ. The CDR3 region has the DNA TGCGCCAGCACCCCCTCCAAACAGGGGTGGAACGAGCAGTACTTC. This gives the protein CASTPSKQGWNEQYF.

This clonotype was found a few times. This sequence joins TRBV20-1 and TRBJ2-1; TRBD2 matches 9 bases. Per the germline V gene, CDR1 is DFQATT and CDR2 is SNEGSKA (reference sequence). This CDR3 is built from 15 residues. The ends lost 6 bases at V and 6 bases at J; junction bases unmatched: 12. For the CDR3, the DNA is TGCAGTGCCCGCCCTCCGCGGGAGGGTTCCAATGAGCAGTTCTTC. This translates into CSARPPREGSNEQFF.

The chain is built from TRBV29-1 and TRBJ2-6, with a possible D match to TRBD1 (6 bases). CDR1 and CDR2 (germline): SQVTM, ANQGSEA. Trimming left V 6 bases short and J 0 bases short, with 9 bases between. There are 14 residues in the CDR3. CDR3 sequence reads: CSVDRVSGANVLTF. The CDR3, as DNA: TGCAGCGTGGACAGAGTCTCTGGGGCCAACGTCCTGACTTTC.

The genes are TRBV6-2 or TRBV6-3 and TRBJ2-7; TRBD1 aligns across 7 bases. Germline V gene sequence: CDR1 MNHEY, CDR2 SVGEGT. This CDR3 has 13 amino acids. Germline trimming cut 9 bases from V and 0 bases from J; bases unmatched to any gene: 5. Here the CDR3 DNA reads TGTGCCAGTGGGGACAGCGACTCCTACGAGCAGTACTTC. It encodes CASGDSDSYEQYF.